These 32 T cell receptor beta chains came from one sample sequenced in a study of T cells after posttransplantation cyclophosphamide. Clones were read by immunoSEQ multiplex PCR, and TCRdb kept only the in-frame ones, dropping some. The sample was found to contain around 35,000 clones, and every one recurs. Sequencing was done on a sample of PBMCs. These TCRs come from a woman in her forties or fifties in good health and a related stem cell transplant donor.

In this sample, this clone turned up many times. The chain couples TRBV11-2 to TRBJ2-1; TRBD2 is a possible D gene (6 bases). Trimming took 1 base from V and 0 from J, leaving 7 bases between them. The length of the CDR3 is 15 residues. Germline-derived CDR1 and CDR2 are SGHAT and FQNNGV. CDR3 residues: CASSLGRASYNEQFF. The DNA for the CDR3 is TGTGCCAGCAGCTTAGGGAGGGCCTCCTACAATGAGCAGTTCTTC.

This clone was seen repeatedly, ten times or more. The chain uses TRBV29-1 and TRBJ2-1; D is possibly TRBD1 (6 bases). There are 13 residues in the CDR3. Germline CDR1 SQVTM, CDR2 ANQGSEA. The V and J ends lost 5 bases and 5 bases respectively, with 13 bases between them. The CDR3, as DNA: TGCAGCGTTCAAGCCTCAGGGGACAATGAGCAGTTCTTC. Its protein is CSVQASGDNEQFF.

This clone was found many times. The chain has TRBV6-2 or TRBV6-3 and TRBJ2-5, with a possible D match to TRBD2 (5 bases). Germline assignment: CDR1 MNHEY and CDR2 SVGEGT. This CDR3 is 14 amino acids long. V dropped 2 bases and J dropped 2 bases, with 9 bases sitting between them. As DNA, the CDR3 is TGTGCCAGCAGTTACGCAACTAGACAAGAGACCCAGTACTTC. It encodes CASSYATRQETQYF.

This clone occurred many times. The J gene is TRBJ2-1, the V gene TRBV4-2; D not certain. V gave up 0 bases and J gave up 0 bases, with 6 bases separating them. Looked up from germline, CDR1 is LGHNA and CDR2 is YNFKEQ. The CDR3 has 15 residues. CDR3 coding DNA: TGTGCCAGCAGCCAAGAGCAGAGCTCCTACAATGAGCAGTTCTTC. It codes for CASSQEQSSYNEQFF.

In its sample, this clone was seen many times. The chain couples TRBV5-1 to TRBJ1-4, with 7 bases aligning to TRBD1. CDR1 is SGHRS and CDR2 is YFSETQ in the germline V gene. V lost 1 base, J lost 7 bases, and 4 bases stayed unmatched. This CDR3 has 14 amino acids. The CDR3: CASSLRRGSEKLFF. The CDR3 DNA follows: TGCGCCAGCAGCTTGCGCAGGGGGAGTGAAAAACTGTTTTTT.

This clone came up many times. At one end, the junction sequence differs from germline, possibly due to a read error. The chain couples TRBV9 to TRBJ2-7, with 11 bases fitting TRBD2. There are 14 residues in the CDR3. Germline V gives CDR1 SGDLS, CDR2 YYNGEE. CDR3 residues: CASSVGGLADAQHF. CDR3 bases: TGTGCCAGCAGCGTAGGGGGACTAGCGGACGCTCAGCACTTC.

In its sample, this clone was seen many times. CDR3 amino acids: CASSSGTAPMNTEAFF. CDR3 nucleotides: TGTGCCAGCAGCTCCGGGACAGCGCCGATGAACACTGAAGCTTTCTTT. The V call is TRBV11-2, the J call TRBJ1-1; 7 bases line up with TRBD1. This CDR3 region has 16 residues. Trimming took 4 bases from V and 0 from J; bases not matched to a gene: 8. From germline, CDR1 is SGHAT and CDR2 FQNNGV.

This clone was seen ten or more times. The rearrangement joins TRBV24-1 to TRBJ2-1; D may be TRBD2 (5 bases). V lost 9 bases, J lost 9 bases, and 17 bases lay in between. CDR1 is KGHDR, CDR2 SFDVKD, per germline. The CDR3 runs to 13 residues. The CDR3 reads CATSDQRRSEQFF. CDR3 coding DNA: TGTGCCACCTCGGACCAGCGGAGGAGTGAGCAGTTCTTC.

This clone has at least ten counts. The rearrangement uses TRBV4-3 and TRBJ2-7; D is perhaps TRBD1 (7 bases). The CDR3 is made up of 15 amino acids. Germline V gene sequence: CDR1 LGHNA, CDR2 YSLEER. V was clipped by 0 bases and J by 4 bases, with 13 bases between them. The CDR3 DNA follows: TGCGCCAGCAGCCAAGATCGGAGGGGGCTATACGAGCAGTACTTC. Amino acids: CASSQDRRGLYEQYF.

This clone was detected ten times or more. The chain is built from TRBV10-1 and TRBJ2-1, with 8 bases matching TRBD1. Germline V lookup: CDR1 WNHNN, CDR2 SYGVQD (reference sequence). The CDR3 covers 15 residues. With 0 bases clipped from V and 2 bases from J, the junction kept 0 bases outside the gene matches. The DNA for the CDR3 is TGCGCCAGCAGTGAGTCGGGACAGGCCTACAATGAGCAGTTCTTC. The encoded protein is CASSESGQAYNEQFF.

This clone was seen repeatedly, ten times or more. The chain employs TRBV19 and TRBJ1-5; D not resolved. Germline V lookup: CDR1 LNHDA, CDR2 SQIVND (reference sequence). The V end lost 3 bases, the J end lost 7 bases, and 13 bases lay between the germline ends. CDR3 length: 14 amino acids. The CDR3 nucleotides are TGTGCCAGTAGTATCGAAGGTGAAGGGCAGCCCCAGCATTTT. Its protein product is CASSIEGEGQPQHF. Using reference TRBV19 and TRBJ1-5 for the parts outside the CDR3, the full variable domain is DGGITQSPKYLFRKEGQNVTLSCEQNLNHDAMYWYRQDPGQGLRLIYYSQIVNDFQKGDIAEGYSVSREKKESFPLTVTSAQKNPTAFYLCASSIEGEGQPQHFGDGTRLSIL.

This clone was counted between two and nine times. This chain links TRBV24-1 with TRBJ2-6; perhaps TRBD1 as D (5 bases). Trimming took 5 bases from V and 0 from J, leaving 10 bases between them. The length of the CDR3 is 16 residues. Germline lookup yields CDR1 KGHDR and CDR2 SFDVKD. As DNA, the CDR3 is TGTGCCACCAGTGGCCCCGACAGCTCTGGGGCCAACGTCCTGACTTTC. Protein sequence: CATSGPDSSGANVLTF.

This clone was counted ten times or more. This sequence joins TRBV4-3 and TRBJ2-3; D perhaps matches TRBD1 (7 bases). The CDR3 covers 16 residues. V lost 0 bases, J lost 4 bases, and 14 bases lay in between. CDR1 and CDR2 (germline): LGHNA, YSLEER. CDR3 coding DNA: TGCGCCAGCAGCCAAGATAGCGGAGGGGGCGCAGATACGCAGTATTTT. This sequence encodes CASSQDSGGGADTQYF.

The gene calls are TRBV11-1 and TRBJ1-2; D is ambiguous. The V and J ends lost 4 bases and 1 base respectively, with 7 bases between them. CDR3 length: 13 amino acids. CDR1 is SGHAT, CDR2 FQDESV, per germline (reference sequence). This CDR3 reads CASSWTLNYGYTF. DNA for the CDR3: TGTGCCAGCAGCTGGACTCTTAACTATGGCTACACCTTC. Full variable domain (remainder filled in from reference TRBV11-1 and TRBJ1-2): EAEVAQSPRYKITEKSQAVAFWCDPISGHATLYWYRQILGQGPELLVQFQDESVVDDSQLPKDRFSAERLKGVDSTLKIQPAELGDSAMYLCASSWTLNYGYTFGSGTRLTVV.

This clone was recorded many times. The rearrangement links TRBV5-8 to TRBJ1-2; a weak D match, TRBD1 (6 bases). Looked up from germline, CDR1 is SGHTS and CDR2 is YDEGEE. The CDR3 contains 14 residues. Trimming cost V 3 bases and J 8 bases, with 17 bases left between them. DNA for the CDR3: TGTGCCAGCAGCTGGAGGGGGAACCTTCAGGGCTACACCTTC. Translated: CASSWRGNLQGYTF.

In this sample, this clone turned up a few times. The rearrangement uses TRBV30 and TRBJ2-7; TRBD2 matches 12 bases. J lost 5 bases, V lost 3 bases, and 11 bases had no gene match. Looked up from germline, CDR1 is GTSNPN and CDR2 is SVGIG (reference sequence). The CDR3 is made up of 16 amino acids. CDR3 bases: TGTGCCTGGAGGGAGGAAACTAGCGGGAGGATCCACGAGCAGTACTTC. Translation: CAWREETSGRIHEQYF.

The table lists this clone with many counts. The rearrangement uses TRBV7-9 and TRBJ1-2, with TRBD1 matching over 7 bases. The germline CDR1 and CDR2 sequences are SEHNR and FQNEAQ (reference sequence). The CDR3 has 12 residues. V lost 4 bases and J lost 7; bases outside the gene matches: 3. CDR3 in DNA: TGTGCCAGCAGCTCCGACAGGGTTGGCTACACCTTC. Protein sequence: CASSSDRVGYTF.

At least ten counts were recorded for this clone. The rearrangement uses TRBV6-4 and TRBJ2-1; 7 bases agree with TRBD2. The CDR3 extends over 14 amino acids. With V trimmed by 5 bases and J by 6 bases, 7 bases remained unmatched. Germline CDR1 reads MRHNA; CDR2 reads SNTAGT. The CDR3 bases are TGTGCCAGCAGTTCCGAGCGGGAACGCAATGAGCAGTTCTTC. Its protein product is CASSSERERNEQFF.

This clone was observed many times. The chain uses TRBV18 and TRBJ1-2, with D uncertain. This CDR3 is 14 amino acids long. CDR1 is KGHSH and CDR2 is LQKENI in the germline V gene. The germline V and J ends were trimmed by 1 base and 2 bases, with 8 bases remaining between them. The CDR3 DNA is TGTGCCAGCTCACCACTCGACAAAAACTATGGCTACACCTTC. The encoded protein is CASSPLDKNYGYTF.

There are many counts of this clone. The chain couples TRBV7-2 to TRBJ1-4; D unclear. The V and J ends lost 2 bases and 8 bases respectively, with 9 bases between them. Germline CDR1 SGHTA, CDR2 FQGNSA. The CDR3 is 13 amino acids. The chain's CDR3 is CASSLTVREKLFF. As DNA, the CDR3 is TGTGCCAGCAGCTTAACCGTAAGGGAAAAACTGTTTTTT.

There are many counts of this clone. The gene calls are TRBV6-2 or TRBV6-3 and TRBJ2-5; weak D call: TRBD1 (5 bases). The CDR3 totals 13 residues. Germline V CDR1 and CDR2: MNHEY, SVGEGT. Deletions cut 3 bases from V and 5 bases from J, with 10 bases between. As DNA, the CDR3 is TGTGCCAGCAGTTATCAGGGAAGGGAGACCCAGTACTTC. Protein sequence: CASSYQGRETQYF.

This clone was detected many times. The chain links TRBV7-3 to TRBJ1-1; D remains unclear. With 4 bases removed from V and 3 bases from J, the gap between germline ends came to 12 bases. This CDR3 spans 14 amino acids. Germline V CDR1 and CDR2: SGHTA, FQGTGA. CDR3 DNA: TGTGCCAGCAGCTCCCCCGGCGGGTACACTGAAGCTTTCTTT. Amino acid sequence: CASSSPGGYTEAFF.

Many counts were recorded for this clone. The chain couples TRBV19 to TRBJ2-1; D is undetermined. Germline assignment: CDR1 LNHDA and CDR2 SQIVND (reference sequence). CDR3 size: 15 residues. V lost 3 bases and J lost 7, with 16 bases in between. In DNA, the CDR3 is TGTGCCAGTAGTATCGCCGCCTCGGTACGTAATGAGCAGTTCTTC. Translation gives CASSIAASVRNEQFF.

This clone came up many times. This chain connects TRBV4-3 to TRBJ1-2; 7 bases agree with TRBD1. The CDR3 is made up of 18 amino acids. The V segment lost 0 bases and the J segment 0 bases; nucleotides outside the gene matches: 10. Germline-derived CDR1 and CDR2 are LGHNA and YSLEER. The CDR3 is CASSQEGTGALANYGYTF. The CDR3 DNA follows: TGCGCCAGCAGCCAAGAGGGCACAGGGGCGCTTGCTAACTATGGCTACACCTTC.

This clone came up many times. The chain employs TRBV7-8 and TRBJ2-7, with TRBD1 identical over 7 bases. The V gene end was trimmed by 4 bases and the J gene end by 3 bases; junction bases not matched to a gene: 9. CDR3 length: 15 residues. CDR1 is SGHVS and CDR2 is FQNEAQ in the germline V gene. This chain's CDR3 is CASSSATTGYYEQYF. For the CDR3, the DNA is TGTGCCAGCAGCTCGGCTACGACAGGGTACTACGAGCAGTACTTC.

This clone was counted many times. This chain connects TRBV6-5 to TRBJ1-2; D is perhaps TRBD1 (6 bases). The germline V gene has CDR1 MNHEY and CDR2 SVGAGI. Trimming cost V 2 bases and J 8 bases, with 21 bases left between them. The CDR3 consists of 16 residues. CDR3 nucleotide sequence: TGTGCCAGCAGTTACCGAGGCCCAGGGGAACACCCAGGCTACACCTTC. Translating gives CASSYRGPGEHPGYTF.

V is TRBV4-3 and J is TRBJ2-5, with D possibly being TRBD1 (5 bases). From germline, CDR1 is LGHNA and CDR2 YSLEER. V was shortened by 1 base and J by 4 bases, with 10 bases between the two germline ends. The CDR3 is 14 amino acids. For the CDR3, the DNA is TGCGCCAGCAGCCAAGCGCAGGGTGGAGAGACCCAGTACTTC. This gives the protein CASSQAQGGETQYF.

This clone was seen many times. This chain joins TRBV15 and TRBJ2-7; tentative D call: TRBD2 (6 bases). V was clipped by 5 bases and J by 1 base, with 12 bases between them. Looked up from germline, CDR1 is LNHNV and CDR2 is YYDKDF (reference sequence). The CDR3 loop spans 14 amino acids. The CDR3 spells CATSPSGRSYEQYF. The CDR3 DNA follows: TGTGCCACCAGCCCCTCGGGGAGGTCCTACGAGCAGTACTTC.

This clone was counted ten times or more. CDR3 DNA: TGCGCCAGCAGCCGGGGGACTAGCGGGAGGGCCGTCTACGAGCAGTACTTC. It yields the protein CASSRGTSGRAVYEQYF. V and J are TRBV5-1 and TRBJ2-7, with 16 bases matching TRBD2. Germline lookup yields CDR1 SGHRS and CDR2 YFSETQ. V lost 4 bases, J lost 3 bases, and 7 bases stayed unmatched. The CDR3 extends over 17 amino acids.

This clone has ten or more counts. The chain is built from TRBV30 and TRBJ1-1; TRBD1 agrees at 7 bases. V gave up 5 bases and J gave up 2 bases; unmatched junction bases: 2. The CDR3 is 12 residues long. CDR1 GTSNPN and CDR2 SVGIG come from the germline V gene (reference sequence). The CDR3 region has the DNA TGTGCCTGGGGGGACAGTAACACTGAAGCTTTCTTT. It translates to CAWGDSNTEAFF.

The rearrangement uses TRBV9 and TRBJ1-2; 9 nucleotides agree with TRBD1. This CDR3 comprises 17 residues. Trimming at V came to 0 bases and at J to 4 bases, leaving 10 bases not matched to a gene. Germline V CDR1 and CDR2: SGDLS, YYNGEE. In DNA form, the CDR3 reads TGTGCCAGCAGCGTAGCCGAGGGGGGGGGACAGGGCTATGGCTACACCTTC. Its translation: CASSVAEGGGQGYGYTF.

This clone was seen repeatedly, ten times or more. The rearrangement joins TRBV25-1 to TRBJ1-4; 8 bases are a match to TRBD1. Looked up from germline, CDR1 is MGHDK and CDR2 is SYGVNS. The CDR3 length is 14 residues. The J segment lost 8 bases and the V segment lost 6 bases, leaving 8 bases of the junction unmatched. This CDR3 is CASRSQGVWEKLFF. DNA of the CDR3: TGTGCCAGCAGGTCACAGGGGGTTTGGGAAAAACTGTTTTTT.